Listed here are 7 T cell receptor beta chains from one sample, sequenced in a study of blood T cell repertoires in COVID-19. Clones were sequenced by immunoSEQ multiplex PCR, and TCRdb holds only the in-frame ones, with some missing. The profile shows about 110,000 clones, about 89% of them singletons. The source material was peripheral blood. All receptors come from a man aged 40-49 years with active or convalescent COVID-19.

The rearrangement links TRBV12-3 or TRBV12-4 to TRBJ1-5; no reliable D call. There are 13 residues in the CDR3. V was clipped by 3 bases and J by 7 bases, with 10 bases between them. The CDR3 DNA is TGTGCCAGCAGTTTGTCTGCACAGCAGCCCCAGCATTTT. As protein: CASSLSAQQPQHF.

In nucleotides, the CDR3 is TGTGCCAGCAGCACCCTCGGGGGGGGATGGGGACAGCCCCAGCATTTT. Residues: CASSTLGGGWGQPQHF. This sequence joins TRBV7-2 and TRBJ1-5; tentatively, D is TRBD1 (5 bases). The germline gives CDR1 SGHTA, CDR2 FQGNSA. The CDR3 extends over 16 amino acids. V dropped 5 bases and J dropped 7 bases, with 21 bases sitting between them.

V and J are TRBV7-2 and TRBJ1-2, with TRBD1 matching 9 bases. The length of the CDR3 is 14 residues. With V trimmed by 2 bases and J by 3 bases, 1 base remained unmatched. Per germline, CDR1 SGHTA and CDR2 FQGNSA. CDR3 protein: CASSLRQGDYGYTF. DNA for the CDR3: TGTGCCAGCAGCTTACGACAGGGGGACTATGGCTACACCTTC.

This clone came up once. The CDR3 region is CASSLHGQGGSPLHF. CDR3 DNA: TGCGCCAGCAGCTTGCATGGACAGGGCGGGTCACCCCTCCACTTT. The J gene is TRBJ1-6, the V gene TRBV5-1; 8 bases agree with TRBD1. Germline V lookup: CDR1 SGHRS, CDR2 YFSETQ. V shed 1 base, J shed 10 bases, and the junction held 7 bases outside the gene matches. The CDR3 covers 15 residues.

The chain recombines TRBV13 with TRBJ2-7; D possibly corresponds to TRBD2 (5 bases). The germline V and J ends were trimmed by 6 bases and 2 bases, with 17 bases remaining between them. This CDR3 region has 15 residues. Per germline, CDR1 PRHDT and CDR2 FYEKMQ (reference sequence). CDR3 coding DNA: TGTGCCAGCAGTTCAATTTCGCTTAGCGCCTACGAGCAGTACTTC. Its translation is CASSSISLSAYEQYF.

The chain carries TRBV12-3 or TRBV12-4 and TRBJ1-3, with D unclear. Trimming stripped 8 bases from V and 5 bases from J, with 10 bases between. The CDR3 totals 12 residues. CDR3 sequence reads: CASLEVRNTIYF. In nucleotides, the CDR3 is TGTGCCAGCTTAGAGGTTCGAAACACCATATATTTT.

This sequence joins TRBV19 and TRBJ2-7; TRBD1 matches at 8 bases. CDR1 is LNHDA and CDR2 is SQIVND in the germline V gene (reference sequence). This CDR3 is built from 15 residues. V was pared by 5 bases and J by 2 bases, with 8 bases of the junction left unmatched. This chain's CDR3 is CASSPGTGRAYEQYF. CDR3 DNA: TGTGCCAGTAGTCCCGGGACAGGAAGAGCCTACGAGCAGTACTTC.